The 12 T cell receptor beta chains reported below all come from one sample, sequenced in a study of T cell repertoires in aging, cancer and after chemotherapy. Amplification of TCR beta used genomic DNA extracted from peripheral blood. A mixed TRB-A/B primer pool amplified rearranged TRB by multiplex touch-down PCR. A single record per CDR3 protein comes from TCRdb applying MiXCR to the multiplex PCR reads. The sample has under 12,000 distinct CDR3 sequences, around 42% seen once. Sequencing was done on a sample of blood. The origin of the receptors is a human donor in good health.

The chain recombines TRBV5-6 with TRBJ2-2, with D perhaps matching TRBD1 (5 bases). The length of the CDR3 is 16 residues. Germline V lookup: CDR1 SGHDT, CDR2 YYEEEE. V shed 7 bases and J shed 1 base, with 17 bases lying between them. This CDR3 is CASGPRQRMNTGELFF. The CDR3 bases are TGTGCCAGCGGCCCCAGACAGCGAATGAACACCGGGGAGCTGTTTTTT.

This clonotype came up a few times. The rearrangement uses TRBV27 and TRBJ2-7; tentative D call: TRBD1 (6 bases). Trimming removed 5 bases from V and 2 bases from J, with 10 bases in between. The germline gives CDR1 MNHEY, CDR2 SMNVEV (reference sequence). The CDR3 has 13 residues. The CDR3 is CASSLRGAYEQYF. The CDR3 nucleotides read TGTGCCAGCAGTCTCAGGGGAGCCTACGAGCAGTACTTC.

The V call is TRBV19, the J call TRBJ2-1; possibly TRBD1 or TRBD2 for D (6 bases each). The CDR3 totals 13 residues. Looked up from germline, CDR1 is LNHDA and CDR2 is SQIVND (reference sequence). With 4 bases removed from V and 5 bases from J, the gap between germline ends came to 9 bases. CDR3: CASSRGANNEQFF. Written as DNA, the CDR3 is TGTGCCAGTAGTAGGGGGGCCAACAATGAGCAGTTCTTC. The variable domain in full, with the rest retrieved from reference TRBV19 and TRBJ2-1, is DGGITQSPKYLFRKEGQNVTLSCEQNLNHDAMYWYRQDPGQGLRLIYYSQIVNDFQKGDIAEGYSVSREKKESFPLTVTSAQKNPTAFYLCASSRGANNEQFFGPGTRLTVL.

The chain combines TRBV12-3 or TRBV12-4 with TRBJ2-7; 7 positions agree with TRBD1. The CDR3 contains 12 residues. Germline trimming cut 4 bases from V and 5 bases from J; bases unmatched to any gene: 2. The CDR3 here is CASSSQGNEQYF. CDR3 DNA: TGTGCCAGCAGTTCACAGGGGAACGAGCAGTACTTC.

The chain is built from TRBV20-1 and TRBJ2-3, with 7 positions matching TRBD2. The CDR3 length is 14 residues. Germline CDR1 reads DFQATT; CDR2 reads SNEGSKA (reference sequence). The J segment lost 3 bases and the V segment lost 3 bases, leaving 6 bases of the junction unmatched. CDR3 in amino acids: CSARMAGVTDTQYF. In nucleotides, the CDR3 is TGCAGTGCTAGGATGGCGGGGGTAACAGATACGCAGTATTTT.

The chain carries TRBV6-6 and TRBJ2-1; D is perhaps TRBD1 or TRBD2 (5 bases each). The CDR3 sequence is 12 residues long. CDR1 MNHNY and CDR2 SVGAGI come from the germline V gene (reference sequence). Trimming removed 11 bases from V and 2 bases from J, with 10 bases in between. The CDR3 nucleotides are TGTGCCGGGGGAAGACCCTACAATGAGCAGTTCTTC. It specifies CAGGRPYNEQFF.

CDR3 nucleotides: TGTGCCAGCAGGGACAGCCTCAATTCACCCCTCCACTTT. This gives the protein CASRDSLNSPLHF. The V and J genes are TRBV6-2 or TRBV6-3 and TRBJ1-6; TRBD1 is a possible D gene (6 bases). The CDR3 runs to 13 residues. V was shortened by 6 bases and J by 7 bases, with 10 bases between the two germline ends. In germline, CDR1 is MNHEY, CDR2 SVGEGT.

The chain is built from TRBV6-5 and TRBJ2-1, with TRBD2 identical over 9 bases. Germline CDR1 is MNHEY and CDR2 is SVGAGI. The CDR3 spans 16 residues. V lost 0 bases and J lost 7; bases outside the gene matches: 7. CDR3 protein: CASSYSSSGALNEQFF. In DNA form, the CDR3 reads TGTGCCAGCAGTTACTCGTCTAGCGGGGCCCTTAATGAGCAGTTCTTC.

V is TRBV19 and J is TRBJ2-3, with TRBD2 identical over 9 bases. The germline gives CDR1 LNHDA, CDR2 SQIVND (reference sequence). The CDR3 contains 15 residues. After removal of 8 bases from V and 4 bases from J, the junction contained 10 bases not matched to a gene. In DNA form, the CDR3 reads TGTGCCAGTCGTTCGGGACTAGCTTCCGCAGATACGCAGTATTTT. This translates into CASRSGLASADTQYF.

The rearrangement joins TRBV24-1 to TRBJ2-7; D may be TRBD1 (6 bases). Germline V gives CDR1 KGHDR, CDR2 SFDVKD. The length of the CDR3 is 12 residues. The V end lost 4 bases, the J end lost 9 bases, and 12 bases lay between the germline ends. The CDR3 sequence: CATSESTGTQYF. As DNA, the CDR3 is TGTGCCACCAGTGAGAGTACAGGGACGCAGTACTTC.

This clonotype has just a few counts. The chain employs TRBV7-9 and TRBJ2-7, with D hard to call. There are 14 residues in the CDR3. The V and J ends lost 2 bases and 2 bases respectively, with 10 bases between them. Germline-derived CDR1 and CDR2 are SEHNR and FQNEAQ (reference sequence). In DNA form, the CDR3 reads TGTGCCAGCAGCTTAAGTTATCAAACCTACGAGCAGTACTTC. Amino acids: CASSLSYQTYEQYF.

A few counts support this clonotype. CDR3 protein: CASSLWAGAQPQHF. The CDR3 DNA follows: TGTGCCAGCAGTTTATGGGCAGGGGCTCAGCCCCAGCATTTT. V usage is TRBV12-3 or TRBV12-4 and J usage is TRBJ1-5; a weak D match, TRBD1 (6 bases). Trimming removed 2 bases at V and 6 bases at J, with 11 bases between. The CDR3 is 14 amino acids.